The clone carrying this T cell receptor beta chain was seen once. Its cognate antigen is unknown. Trimming shortened V by 4 bases and J by 1 base, and 11 bases separated the two germline ends. Germline assignment: CDR1 SGDLS and CDR2 YYNGEE. The CDR3 totals 14 residues. TCRdb reprocessed the RT-PCR reads via MiXCR and lists one record per CDR3 protein. The top ten clones hold roughly 11% of a sample with about 780,000 distinct CDR3 sequences, less than 20% of them seen once. The data derive from a study of response to subunit inactivated influenza vaccine. Study results and limitations: The study's authors posited that every seasonal influenza vaccination enlists few new T cells.

This TCR was sampled from a man over 45 who received an inactivated influenza vaccine. The gene calls are TRBV9 and TRBJ1-2; D is ambiguous. The starting material was PBMCs from blood, obtained 4 to 6 days after vaccination. The DNA for the CDR3 is TGTGCCAGCAGCCCCTATGTGGGTAACTATGGCTACACCTTC. Amino acids: CASSPYVGNYGYTF.